This T cell receptor (beta chain) derives from a study of cytomegalovirus exposure and HLA in healthy donors. Study summary: Findings of an earlier analysis included 90 million to 120 million unique TCR beta sequences from 190 million or so T cells. Study-level results: A list of about 180 TCR beta chains associated with cytomegalovirus was given.

The count of this clone is one. Its target is unknown. V lost 4 bases and J lost 0; bases outside the gene matches: 13. The CDR3 is 19 amino acids. Germline V CDR1 and CDR2: MNHEY, SMNVEV (reference sequence). The PCR ran on 60 Vbeta and 13 Jbeta primers. The assay was immunoSEQ multiplex PCR, and TCRdb's table has in-frame clones only and misses some. The sample holds about 100,000 clones, roughly 82% seen once. V is TRBV27 and J is TRBJ2-2; TRBD1 matches 8 bases. Input material: PBMCs. This clonotype was obtained from a woman between 18 and 29 years old in good health and CMV-seronegative. Here the CDR3 reads CASSSGAGTGRSNTGELFF. DNA for the CDR3: TGTGCCAGCAGTTCCGGGGCCGGGACAGGACGATCGAACACCGGGGAGCTGTTTTTT.